This TCR beta chain was identified in a study of CXCR3-negative and CXCR3-positive naive CD8 T cells. Study-level findings and limits: Against CXCR3-negative naive cells, CXCR3-positive naive cells showed more hydrophobic TRB CDR3s.

This clonotype counts as medium-sized by frequency. Its antigen is unidentified. Each TRB cDNA library was prepared by 5' RACE (with UMI labels). TCRdb re-called the 5' RACE reads and gives one entry per CDR3 protein, without DNA. With some 7,000 distinct CDR3 sequences in the sample, the ten largest clones hold about 1.8%. CDR1 is KGHSH, CDR2 LQKENI, per germline. This CDR3 has 15 amino acids. Each CD8+ T cell subset was flow-sorted in triplicate. Every sort contained 300,000 or so cells. Phenotypically, naive CD8+ T cells corresponded to CD45RO-CCR7+CD27+CD95-. This chain uses TRBV18 with TRBJ2-5. The receptor was derived from a human donor in good health. Some clones in this sample may be carry-over from other donors' samples. Sequenced material: naive CXCR3- CD8+ T cells from blood. Subset meaning: CD45RO-CCR7+CD27+CD95- naive CD8+ T cells lacking CXCR3 (TNR3-). The CDR3 sequence: CASSPPNPSQETQYF.